Below, 28 T cell receptor beta chains from the same sample are listed, as sequenced in a study of T cells in Graves' hyperthyroidism and ophthalmopathy. RNA transcripts were the template for amplifying TCR beta CDR3 regions. HTBI primers were employed in a first-round RT-PCR of the TCR CDR3. TCRdb fed the multiplex PCR reads into MiXCR, producing one record per CDR3 protein. Here the sample spans around 600,000 distinct CDR3 sequences, approximately 14% being singletons. The sample consisted of blood. All receptors come from a woman between 45 and 65 years old with Graves' ophthalmopathy.

This clonotype was detected only a few times. The chain is built from TRBV6-1 and TRBJ1-5, with TRBD1 as a possible D gene (6 bases). The length of the CDR3 is 12 residues. Trimming took 9 bases from V and 3 from J, leaving 9 bases between them. Germline-derived CDR1 and CDR2 are MNHNS and SASEGT. In nucleotides, the CDR3 is TGTGCCAGTGGACAGCACAATCAGCCCCAGCATTTT. Translated: CASGQHNQPQHF.

This sequence joins TRBV2 and TRBJ1-6; D unclear. This CDR3 comprises 14 residues. Germline CDR1 SNHLY, CDR2 FYNNEI. Trimming took 2 bases from V and 4 from J, leaving 6 bases between them. The CDR3 DNA reads as TGTGCCAGCAGTGAACTGGAATATAATTCACCCCTCCACTTT. This sequence encodes CASSELEYNSPLHF.

Turning to this clonotype: A much more abundant neighbour one base away suggests this may be a read error. V gene TRBV15 combines with J gene TRBJ2-3; 8 bases align to TRBD2. Germline V gene sequence: CDR1 LNHNV, CDR2 YYDKDF (reference sequence). J gave up 6 bases and V 3 bases, and 14 bases lay outside the gene matches. This CDR3 contains 17 residues. The CDR3 coding sequence is TGTGCCACCAGCAGGGTCATTCGAGCGGGAGTTGCGGATACGCAGTATTTT. It encodes CATSRVIRAGVADTQYF. Combining the CDR3 with reference TRBV15 and TRBJ2-3 gives the whole variable domain DAMVIQNPRYQVTQFGKPVTLSCSQTLNHNVMYWYQQKSSQAPKLLFHYYDKDFNNEADTPDNFQSRRPNTSFCFLDIRSPGLGDTAMYLCATSRVIRAGVADTQYFGPGTRLTVL.

The rearrangement joins TRBV3-2 to TRBJ2-1. TRBV3-2 is a listed pseudogene. There are 17 residues in the CDR3. DNA for the CDR3: TGTGCCAGCAGCCACATCGACGACCGATTCTCCTACAATGAGCAGTTCTTC. Residues: CASSHIDDRFSYNEQFF.

At least ten counts were recorded for this clonotype. The rearrangement joins TRBV20-1 to TRBJ2-5, with 8 bases lining up with TRBD1. Germline CDR1 reads DFQATT; CDR2 reads SNEGSKA (reference sequence). The CDR3 loop spans 13 amino acids. J was trimmed by 2 bases and V by 5 bases; bases with no gene match: 4. In DNA, the CDR3 is TGCAGTGCTCAAACAGGGGGGCAAGAGACCCAGTACTTC. Translated: CSAQTGGQETQYF.

This sequence joins TRBV7-8 and TRBJ2-7, with D possibly called TRBD1 or TRBD2 (5 bases each). The CDR3 runs to 15 residues. Trimming left V 4 bases short and J 2 bases short, with 15 bases between. Germline V gene sequence: CDR1 SGHVS, CDR2 FQNEAQ. In nucleotides, the CDR3 is TGTGCCAGCAGCTGGGGGACCAAAGGCCCCTACGAGCAGTACTTC. Its protein is CASSWGTKGPYEQYF.

This clonotype was recorded many times. V and J are TRBV20-1 and TRBJ2-7; 16 bases fit TRBD2. With V trimmed by 1 base and J by 4 bases, 13 bases remained unmatched. Germline loops: CDR1 DFQATT, CDR2 SNEGSKA (reference sequence). This CDR3 contains 19 residues. The DNA of the CDR3 is TGCAGTGCTAGAGGGCCGTGGGAGGGACTAGCGGGAGGGAGATACGAGCAGTACTTC. Its translation: CSARGPWEGLAGGRYEQYF.

This rearrangement joins TRBV6-2 or TRBV6-3 to TRBJ1-5; D is possibly TRBD1 (6 bases). The CDR3 totals 15 residues. From germline, CDR1 is MNHEY and CDR2 SVGEGT. V gave up 8 bases and J gave up 5 bases, with 19 bases separating them. CDR3 sequence: CASQDRKLIHQPQHF. Written as DNA, the CDR3 is TGTGCCAGCCAGGACAGAAAACTGATTCATCAGCCCCAGCATTTT.

This clonotype was seen many times. At one boundary the junction diverges from the germline segment, which might be a read error. This chain links TRBV7-9 with TRBJ2-2; no definite D call. The germline gives CDR1 SEHNR, CDR2 FQNEAQ (reference sequence). This CDR3 contains 14 residues. In nucleotides, the CDR3 is TGTGCCAGCATCTTATTAATTTACACCGGGGAGCTGTTTTTT. This translates into CASILLIYTGELFF. Based on the CDR3 plus reference TRBV7-9 and TRBJ2-2, the full variable domain is DTGVSQNPRHKITKRGQNVTFRCDPISEHNRLYWYRQTLGQGPEFLTYFQNEAQLEKSRLLSDRFSAERPKGSFSTLEIQRTEQGDSAMYLCASILLIYTGELFFGEGSRLTVL.

This clonotype was seen at least ten times. V usage is TRBV27 and J usage is TRBJ1-5, with TRBD1 as a possible D gene (5 bases). The germline gives CDR1 MNHEY, CDR2 SMNVEV (reference sequence). CDR3 length: 14 residues. Trimming pared 7 bases from V and 9 bases from J, leaving 19 bases between. The CDR3 reads CASKNSGVQGPQHF. In nucleotides, the CDR3 is TGTGCCAGCAAAAACTCAGGCGTTCAGGGGCCCCAGCATTTT.

In this sample, this clonotype turned up many times. The V and J genes are TRBV27 and TRBJ2-7; 9 nucleotides agree with TRBD2. The CDR3 contains 15 residues. Trimming removed 4 bases from V and 3 bases from J; junction bases left unmatched: 7. CDR1 is MNHEY, CDR2 SMNVEV, per germline (reference sequence). The CDR3 DNA reads TGTGCCAGCAGTTACCAGCGGGAGGAAATCTACGAGCAGTACTTC. Translation gives CASSYQREEIYEQYF.

This clonotype was recorded many times. V and J are TRBV6-2 or TRBV6-3 and TRBJ2-1; TRBD2 aligns across 13 bases. The CDR3 is 19 residues long. Germline CDR1 is MNHEY and CDR2 is SVGEGT. J lost 8 bases, V lost 5 bases, and 18 bases had no gene match. CDR3 residues: CASSNRDRVGLAGVHEQFF. Written as DNA, the CDR3 is TGTGCCAGCAGTAACCGGGACAGGGTAGGACTAGCGGGAGTCCATGAGCAGTTCTTC.

The CDR3 region is CAISDSTGTNTGELFF. In DNA form, the CDR3 reads TGTGCCATCAGTGACTCGACGGGAACGAACACCGGGGAGCTGTTTTTT. The chain couples TRBV10-3 to TRBJ2-2; D possibly corresponds to TRBD2 (5 bases). Deletions cut 3 bases from V and 0 bases from J, with 11 bases between. This CDR3 region has 16 residues. Germline CDR1 is ENHRY and CDR2 is SYGVKD.

The chain links TRBV7-2 to TRBJ2-1; 16 bases line up with TRBD2. The germline CDR1 and CDR2 sequences are SGHTA and FQGNSA. The J segment lost 9 bases and the V segment lost 3 bases, leaving 8 bases of the junction unmatched. CDR3 length: 17 amino acids. In nucleotides, the CDR3 is TGTGCCAGCAGCTTTGGGGGGACTAGCGGGAGGGCCGGTGAGCAGTTCTTC. It translates to CASSFGGTSGRAGEQFF.

The V and J genes are TRBV7-2 and TRBJ2-7, with no clear D. Germline values: CDR1 SGHTA, CDR2 FQGNSA. V gave up 5 bases and J gave up 2 bases, with 7 bases separating them. The CDR3 is 12 residues long. This CDR3 reads CASSRSAYEQYF. CDR3 bases: TGTGCCAGCAGCCGCTCCGCCTACGAGCAGTACTTC.

The chain recombines TRBV5-1 with TRBJ2-3; D possibly corresponds to TRBD2 (5 bases). Trimming cost V 0 bases and J 4 bases, with 9 bases left between them. Germline V gene lookup returns CDR1 SGHRS and CDR2 YFSETQ. There are 14 residues in the CDR3. The CDR3 DNA follows: TGCGCCAGCAGCTTGGTGGGAGTTCCAGATACGCAGTATTTT. The encoded protein is CASSLVGVPDTQYF.

The table lists this clonotype with a few counts. This rearrangement joins TRBV14 to TRBJ2-3; 10 bases agree with TRBD2. The V and J ends lost 2 bases and 0 bases, in that order; junction bases with no gene match: 8. The CDR3 is 18 residues long. Germline V gene sequence: CDR1 SGHDN, CDR2 FVKESK. This CDR3 is CASSQISSGRASTDTQYF. The CDR3 nucleotides read TGTGCCAGCAGCCAAATTTCTAGCGGGAGAGCTAGCACAGATACGCAGTATTTT.

Ten or more counts support this clonotype. The genes are TRBV7-2 and TRBJ2-1, with 10 bases matching TRBD2. V gave up 5 bases and J gave up 4 bases; unmatched junction bases: 5. Germline V CDR1 and CDR2: SGHTA, FQGNSA. The CDR3 totals 15 residues. The CDR3 DNA follows: TGTGCCAGCAGCCTTACTAGCGGGGTTTACAATGAGCAGTTCTTC. Protein product: CASSLTSGVYNEQFF. Combining the CDR3 with reference TRBV7-2 and TRBJ2-1 gives the whole variable domain GAGVSQSPSNKVTEKGKDVELRCDPISGHTALYWYRQSLGQGLEFLIYFQGNSAPDKSGLPSDRFSAERTGGSVSTLTIQRTQQEDSAVYLCASSLTSGVYNEQFFGPGTRLTVL.

The chain is built from TRBV19 and TRBJ2-1, with 12 bases lining up with TRBD2. With V trimmed by 5 bases and J by 7 bases, 9 bases remained unmatched. The CDR3 runs to 16 residues. CDR1 and CDR2 from the germline V gene are LNHDA and SQIVND (reference sequence). CDR3 protein: CASSPLTSGSPNEQFF. The CDR3 DNA reads TGTGCCAGTAGTCCCCTGACTAGCGGGAGTCCGAATGAGCAGTTCTTC.

The rearrangement uses TRBV7-2 and TRBJ2-1, with 7 bases lining up with TRBD1. Germline CDR1 and CDR2: SGHTA and FQGNSA. The CDR3 is made up of 15 amino acids. The V and J ends lost 5 bases and 4 bases, in that order; junction bases with no gene match: 8. The DNA of the CDR3 is TGTGCCAGCAGCACCCGGGACAGCGGTTACAATGAGCAGTTCTTC. This codes for CASSTRDSGYNEQFF.

The CDR3 nucleotides read TGCGCCAGCAGCCCATCCGGGACAGGGTTGGTTACTGAAGCTTTCTTT. This sequence encodes CASSPSGTGLVTEAFF. The chain carries TRBV4-3 and TRBJ1-1, with 9 bases matching TRBD1. Germline V lookup: CDR1 LGHNA, CDR2 YSLEER. V lost 4 bases to trimming and J lost 5 bases; unmatched junction nucleotides: 11. The CDR3 is 16 residues long.

The V and J genes are TRBV18 and TRBJ2-7; TRBD2 aligns across 11 bases. Germline trimming cut 2 bases from V and 3 bases from J; bases unmatched to any gene: 3. The germline gives CDR1 KGHSH, CDR2 LQKENI. CDR3 length: 15 residues. CDR3 amino acids: CASSPKTSGSYEQYF. DNA for the CDR3: TGTGCCAGCTCACCAAAAACTAGCGGGAGCTACGAGCAGTACTTC.

This clonotype was detected ten times or more. The J gene is TRBJ1-1, the V gene TRBV28, with a possible D match to TRBD1 (6 bases). The CDR3 covers 15 residues. With 3 bases removed from V and 4 bases from J, the gap between germline ends came to 15 bases. Per germline, CDR1 MDHEN and CDR2 SYDVKM. CDR3 DNA: TGTGCCAGCAGTTTGGGAACAGGGTACTTCACTGAAGCTTTCTTT. It translates to CASSLGTGYFTEAFF.

The genes are TRBV18 and TRBJ2-7; 8 bases agree with TRBD2. Germline CDR1 KGHSH, CDR2 LQKENI. Trimming at V came to 2 bases and at J to 4 bases, leaving 13 bases not matched to a gene. The length of the CDR3 is 17 residues. This chain's CDR3 is CASSPIVSQAGVYEQYF. The DNA for the CDR3 is TGTGCCAGCTCACCAATAGTTTCGCAAGCGGGAGTTTACGAGCAGTACTTC.

This clonotype occurred many times. This sequence joins TRBV7-9 and TRBJ2-6; D unclear. Germline V gene lookup returns CDR1 SEHNR and CDR2 FQNEAQ (reference sequence). CDR3 length: 20 residues. Trimming shortened V by 6 bases and J by 0 bases, and 24 bases separated the two germline ends. For the CDR3, the DNA is TGTGCCAGCAGACCACTGGCAGATAGCCCCCCGCCCTCTGGGGCCAACGTCCTGACTTTC. This gives the protein CASRPLADSPPPSGANVLTF.

This clonotype was detected ten times or more. The V call is TRBV15, the J call TRBJ2-1; D possibly corresponds to TRBD2 (5 bases). Germline CDR1 reads LNHNV; CDR2 reads YYDKDF (reference sequence). The CDR3 has 14 amino acids. Between the trimmed V and J ends, which lost 3 bases and 2 bases, there was a span of 8 bases. The CDR3 loop is CATSRRTAYNEQFF. CDR3 DNA sequence: TGTGCCACCAGCAGGAGGACTGCCTACAATGAGCAGTTCTTC.

J is TRBJ2-1 and V is TRBV4-1; TRBD2 matches 15 bases. The ends lost 3 bases at V and 0 bases at J; junction bases unmatched: 6. The CDR3 has 19 amino acids. Germline V gives CDR1 MGHRA, CDR2 YSYEKL. The CDR3 here is CASSQGLAGGAPSYNEQFF. The CDR3 bases are TGCGCCAGCAGCCAGGGACTAGCGGGAGGCGCCCCCTCCTACAATGAGCAGTTCTTC.

The sample holds many counts of this clonotype. The chain recombines TRBV5-1 with TRBJ2-3; D is uncertain. CDR3 length equals 15 residues. Trimming left V 4 bases short and J 0 bases short, with 12 bases between. Germline values: CDR1 SGHRS, CDR2 YFSETQ. In DNA form, the CDR3 reads TGCGCCAGCAGCCTGGACGGTTGGAGCACAGATACGCAGTATTTT. As protein: CASSLDGWSTDTQYF.